This T cell receptor beta chain was recovered during a study of CD8+CD57+ T cells in acquired aplastic anemia. There are 13 residues in the CDR3. V lost 9 bases to trimming and J lost 1 base, with 9 bases between them. Germline CDR1 and CDR2: SEHNR and FQNEAQ (reference sequence). CDR3 and TCR beta VDJ profiling relied on a genomic DNA template. TCRdb re-analysed the reads in MiXCR, keeping a single row per CDR3 protein. The sample includes approximately 170,000 distinct CDR3 sequences, 55% to 75% seen only once; the top ten take roughly 44%. The origin of this receptor is a human donor in good health. The chain couples TRBV7-9 to TRBJ2-2; D perhaps matches TRBD1 (6 bases). Sequenced: sorted CD4+, CD8+, or CD8+CD57+ T cells (not recorded which) from PBMCs. Here the CDR3 reads CARSTGNTGELFF. Written as DNA, the CDR3 is TGTGCCAGATCGACAGGGAACACCGGGGAGCTGTTTTTT.